Listed below are T cell receptor beta chains from one sample, sequenced in a study of human T cells and chemical hapten exposure. Via MiXCR, TCRdb re-called the RACE reads, giving one row per CDR3 protein. There are roughly 53,000 distinct CDR3 sequences in the sample; approximately 9.9% occur only once, and about 15% lies in the top ten. This specimen consisted of whole blood, obtained in connection with sensitization to the hapten diphenylcyclopropenone (DPC). These receptors were obtained from a woman in her 40s with alopecia areata. Some clones in this sample may be carry-over from other donors' samples. CDR3s include the opening cysteine and the closing phenylalanine or tryptophan. The D gene is left open where the match is weak. For some rows the clone size is stated as once, few or many, or as a class when expanded; others skip it.

abundance,v_gene,d_gene,j_gene,CDR3nt,CDR3aa
-,TRBV18,-,TRBJ2-1,TGTGCCAGCTCACCACTGGCAGGAGCAAATGAGCAGTTCTTC,CASSPLAGANEQFF
-,TRBV3-1,-,TRBJ2-3,TGTGCCAGCAGCCAAACGTGGACCACCGATACGCAGTATTTT,CASSQTWTTDTQYF
few,TRBV20-1,TRBD1,TRBJ2-4,TGCAGTGCTAGGGGACAGGGGGCCTATTCCAAAAACATTCAGTACTTC,CSARGQGAYSKNIQYF
few,TRBV7-7,TRBD2,TRBJ2-2,TGTGCCAGCAGCTCCGGGACTAATAGACGGGAGCTGTTTTTT,CASSSGTNRRELFF
many,TRBV7-6,-,TRBJ1-2,TGTGCCAGCAGCTTAGGTACGGATGGCTACACCTTC,CASSLGTDGYTF
many,TRBV7-3,-,TRBJ1-1,TGTGCCAGCAGCTTAACGAGCCAGACTGAAGCTTTCTTT,CASSLTSQTEAFF
-,TRBV4-1,-,TRBJ2-2,TGCGCCAGCAGCCAAGTAGATATGGGGTTCACCGGGGAGCTGTTTTTT,CASSQVDMGFTGELFF
-,TRBV5-1,-,TRBJ2-2,TGCGCCAGCAGCTTTGTATTCTCAGGGAACGCCGGGGAGCTGTTTTTT,CASSFVFSGNAGELFF
-,TRBV14,-,TRBJ2-3,TGTGCCAGCAGCCCGTTTATTACAGATACGCAGTATTTT,CASSPFITDTQYF
-,TRBV6-6,TRBD1,TRBJ1-2,TGTGCCAGCAGTCCCGAGGGGGCTGATGGCTACACCTTC,CASSPEGADGYTF
many,TRBV27,TRBD1,TRBJ1-1,TGTGCCAGCAGCAGGACAGGGTACACTGAAGCTTTCTTT,CASSRTGYTEAFF
many,TRBV7-2,TRBD2,TRBJ2-2,TGTGCCAGCAGCTTATCAGCGGGGGCAAACACCGGGGAGCTGTTTTTT,CASSLSAGANTGELFF
few,TRBV7-9,TRBD2,TRBJ2-1,TGTGCCAGCAGCACTCCACTAGCGGGGGGGAACAATGAGCAGTTCTTC,CASSTPLAGGNNEQFF
few,TRBV27,TRBD1,TRBJ1-6,TGTGCCAGCAGTTTATCCCCGGAGGGGGCGCGTTCACCCCTCCACTTT,CASSLSPEGARSPLHF
-,TRBV6-1,-,TRBJ2-7,TGTGCCAGCAGTGCGTACATTGCAGGGGACTACGAGCAGTACTTC,CASSAYIAGDYEQYF
few,TRBV28,-,TRBJ1-1,TGTGCCAGCAGTTTACAGGGACTTGAAGCTTTCTTT,CASSLQGLEAFF
few,TRBV6-5,-,TRBJ2-1,TGTGCCAGCAGCTGGGACGGATACAATGAGCAGTTCTTC,CASSWDGYNEQFF
many,TRBV7-6,-,TRBJ2-2,TGTGCCAGCAGCTTAGAATTCACCGGGGAGCTGTTTTTT,CASSLEFTGELFF
-,TRBV6-5,-,TRBJ1-3,TGTGCCAGTCGGACAGCTGGAAACACCATATATTTT,CASRTAGNTIYF
-,TRBV6-5,-,TRBJ1-2,TGTGCCAGCAGAAACCGGGACACGGAATTGTATGGCTACACCTTC,CASRNRDTELYGYTF
-,TRBV2,-,TRBJ1-2,TGTGCCAGCAGTGGGGGAGAAAACTATGGCTACACCTTC,CASSGGENYGYTF
-,TRBV4-1,-,TRBJ1-1,TGCGCCAGCAGCGACCAGGGAGGAATGAACACTGAAGCTTTCTTT,CASSDQGGMNTEAFF
-,TRBV27,-,TRBJ2-5,TGTGCCAGCAGTTTTTTCGGTGGGGAGACCCAGTACTTC,CASSFFGGETQYF